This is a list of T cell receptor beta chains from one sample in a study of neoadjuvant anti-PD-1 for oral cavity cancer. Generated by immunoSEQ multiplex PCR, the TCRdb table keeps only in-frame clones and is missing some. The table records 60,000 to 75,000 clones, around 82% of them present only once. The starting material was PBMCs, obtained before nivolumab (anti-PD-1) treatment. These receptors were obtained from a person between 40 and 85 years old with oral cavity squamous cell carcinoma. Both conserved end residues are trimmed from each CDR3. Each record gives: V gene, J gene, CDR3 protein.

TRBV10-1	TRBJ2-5	ASSEIQGSRETQY
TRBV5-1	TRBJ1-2	ASSSSLQGQFGGYT
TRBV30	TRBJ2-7	AWNLGHHEQY
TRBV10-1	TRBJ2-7	ASSEQGMREQY
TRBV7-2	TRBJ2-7	ASSLGGGTGVSEQY
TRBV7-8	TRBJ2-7	ASSSHKGPSSYEQY
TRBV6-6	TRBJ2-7	ASSYSRGVEQY
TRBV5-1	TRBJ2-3	ASSLPSGGYTDTQY
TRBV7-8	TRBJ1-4	ASSLGDPLRIEKLF
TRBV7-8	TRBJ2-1	ASSFRRLAGNNEQF
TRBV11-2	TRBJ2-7	ASSLGRTYEQY
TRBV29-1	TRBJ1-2	SITQVLYGYT
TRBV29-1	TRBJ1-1	SVETYLNTEAF
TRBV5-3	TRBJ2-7	ARSSGTDSYEQY
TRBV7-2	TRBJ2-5	ASSLSVFQETQY
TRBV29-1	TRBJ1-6	SVGTGTNSPLH
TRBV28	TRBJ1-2	ASSDRGFYGYT
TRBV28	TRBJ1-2	ASNWARDYT
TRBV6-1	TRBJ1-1	ASRDSNTEAF
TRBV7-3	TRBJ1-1	ASSFDRGITEAF
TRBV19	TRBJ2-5	ASSIGGRRH
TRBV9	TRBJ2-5	ASSVDMNSYQETQY
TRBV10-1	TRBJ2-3	ASSVGLGLAGADTQY
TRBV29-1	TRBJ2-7	SVEDSNSYEQY
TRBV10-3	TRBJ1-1	AIRPGQENTEAF
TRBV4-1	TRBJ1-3	ASSQGGAYSGNTIY
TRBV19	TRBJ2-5	ASSIDLGPRGETQY
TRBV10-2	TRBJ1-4	ATRQAEKLF
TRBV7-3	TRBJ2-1	ASSLGDYNEQF
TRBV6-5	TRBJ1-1	ASSYIGGMTEAF
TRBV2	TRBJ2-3	ASSEIGTLGAWTDTQY
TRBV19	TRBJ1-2	ASSDQLRGYT
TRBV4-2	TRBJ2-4	ASSQEVSTSGGKNIQY
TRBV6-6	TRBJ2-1	ASSRTGGFLNEQF
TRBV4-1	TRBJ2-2	ASSQRRQGANTGELF
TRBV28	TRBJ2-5	ASSPPGQETQY
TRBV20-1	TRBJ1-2	SASAGYGYT
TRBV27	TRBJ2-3	ASSRLAENTDTQY